A selection of T cell receptor beta chains follows, all from one sample in a study of T cells after yellow fever vaccination. TCRdb analysed the 5' RACE reads with MiXCR anew, one entry per CDR3 protein. This sample has under 300,000 distinct CDR3 sequences, with over 10% found just once. Here the sequenced sample was CD4+ T cells sorted from PBMCs, taken 45 days after the yellow fever booster vaccination. The receptors shown here come from a man aged 25-45 years who received the YFV17D yellow fever vaccine. Each CDR3 is given with its conserved first and last residue. The order of the fields is J gene, V gene, CDR3 protein.

J: TRBJ2-1; V: TRBV5-1; CDR3: CASSLMPGNEQFF
J: TRBJ2-5; V: TRBV5-1; CDR3: CASNQGGQETQYF
J: TRBJ1-1; V: TRBV20-1; CDR3: CSARMGGPATEAFF
J: TRBJ2-1; V: TRBV19; CDR3: CASSRGLAVNYNEQFF
J: TRBJ2-1; V: TRBV27; CDR3: CASSSLAGVTYNEQFF
J: TRBJ2-1; V: TRBV7-2; CDR3: CASSRDRGQYNEQFF
J: TRBJ2-1; V: TRBV12-3/TRBV12-4; CDR3: CASSQGSGSISNEQFF
J: TRBJ2-7; V: TRBV20-1; CDR3: CSARDRDREPYEQYF
J: TRBJ1-5; V: TRBV7-8; CDR3: CASSQTGTGLNQPQHF
J: TRBJ2-7; V: TRBV7-9; CDR3: CASSTGQVPSYEQYF
J: TRBJ1-2; V: TRBV9; CDR3: CASSVGSNYGYTF
J: TRBJ2-2; V: TRBV12-3/TRBV12-4; CDR3: CADGDWNTGELFF
J: TRBJ2-6; V: TRBV4-3; CDR3: CASSQDPKNSGANVLTF
J: TRBJ2-1; V: TRBV20-1; CDR3: CSACELAGYNEQFF
J: TRBJ2-5; V: TRBV29-1; CDR3: CSGRTANQETQYF
J: TRBJ2-3; V: TRBV18; CDR3: CASSPRPTSALTDTQYF
J: TRBJ2-7; V: TRBV29-1; CDR3: CSVEGGTYEQYF
J: TRBJ1-5; V: TRBV20-1; CDR3: CSGLWGAGNQPQHF
J: TRBJ2-2; V: TRBV20-1; CDR3: CSARLAGGTGELFF
J: TRBJ1-5; V: TRBV7-9; CDR3: CASSLVGHDRGYQPQHF
J: TRBJ2-7; V: TRBV10-2; CDR3: CAGSLDSIERYF
J: TRBJ2-1; V: TRBV30; CDR3: CAWSRQADEQFF
J: TRBJ1-1; V: TRBV7-9; CDR3: CASSLAPYLEAFF
J: TRBJ2-7; V: TRBV6-5; CDR3: CAAGLLGYEQYF
J: TRBJ2-5; V: TRBV6-5; CDR3: CASSYSSGRGETQYF